This T cell receptor beta chain was recorded in a study of patients and donors after allogeneic stem cell transplantation. TCRdb itself ran the RT-PCR reads through MiXCR, one entry per CDR3 protein. The data hold hundreds of thousands of distinct CDR3 sequences, with 16% observed a single time. The length of the CDR3 is 16 residues. CDR1 MNHEY and CDR2 SVGEGT come from the germline V gene. The V gene lost 5 bases and the J gene lost 5 bases, with 21 bases spanning the gap. Sequencing was performed on blood, either unsorted or a sorted T cell fraction (not recorded which). The rearrangement joins TRBV6-2 or TRBV6-3 to TRBJ1-1; D gene ambiguous. The origin of this receptor is a human donor who was either an allogeneic HSCT recipient or a stem cell or donor lymphocyte infusion donor (not recorded which). It is not recorded whose cells these are; they may come from a transplant donor. For the CDR3, the DNA is TGTGCCAGCAGTCATCACCGACCCTTCCCTTCTACTGAAGCTTTCTTT. It translates to CASSHHRPFPSTEAFF.